This section outlines one T cell receptor (beta chain) sequence together with its context. Its matching antigen is unknown. This record belongs to a study of cytomegalovirus exposure and HLA in healthy donors. For the study at large: An early data release held approximately 85 million unique TCRs from HLA-typed donors.

Study-wide results and limits: TCR beta sequences numbering under 20,000 were associated with HLA alleles at 0.05 false discovery rate in a later analysis. It was assumed in the presence/absence analyses that sequencing depth was roughly uniform across donors. The authors listed 164 TCR beta chains as cytomegalovirus-associated.

The PCR was carried out with 60 Vbeta primers and 13 Jbeta primers. Produced via immunoSEQ multiplex PCR; TCRdb's table is partial and in-frame only. Here the sample spans about 100,000 clones, around 80% being singletons. The CDR3 has 18 amino acids. The germline V gene encodes CDR1 SGHVS and CDR2 FNYEAQ. J was trimmed by 1 base and V by 3 bases; bases with no gene match: 11. The sample consisted of PBMCs. The genes are TRBV7-6 and TRBJ1-4; 7 bases are a match to TRBD1. The sequence was obtained from a woman aged 45-60 years in good health and CMV-seropositive. CDR3 loop: CASSFLPGTDRTNEKLFF. The DNA of the CDR3 is TGTGCCAGCAGCTTCCTCCCCGGGACAGATCGAACTAATGAAAAACTGTTTTTT.